What follows are 20 T cell receptor beta chains derived from one specimen sequenced in a study of T cell changes during pregnancy in multiple sclerosis. The assay was immunoSEQ multiplex PCR, and TCRdb's table has in-frame clones only and misses some. The repertoire holds under 55,000 clones, with around nine tenths as singletons. Here the sequenced sample was CD4+ T cells from peripheral blood mononuclear cells, taken before pregnancy. Every receptor here comes from a female donor with multiple sclerosis, enrolled in a pregnancy study.

A single count supports this clone. This chain links TRBV30 with TRBJ2-1, with 7 bases fitting TRBD2. V was clipped by 4 bases and J by 3 bases; unmatched bases: 6. This CDR3 contains 14 residues. Germline V gene lookup returns CDR1 GTSNPN and CDR2 SVGIG (reference sequence). The CDR3 DNA reads TGTGCCTGGAAAGTGGCTAGCGGCTACAATGAGCAGTTCTTC. Amino acid sequence: CAWKVASGYNEQFF.

The chain has TRBV28 and TRBJ2-4; 11 nucleotides align to TRBD1. Per the germline V gene, CDR1 is MDHEN and CDR2 is SYDVKM. The CDR3 loop spans 14 amino acids. The ends lost 5 bases at V and 11 bases at J; junction bases unmatched: 8. CDR3 nucleotide sequence: TGTGCCAGCAGTCCCTCGGGACAGGGGGGCGTTCAGTACTTC. It translates to CASSPSGQGGVQYF.

The chain couples TRBV29-1 to TRBJ1-2, with 7 bases aligning to TRBD1. The ends lost 4 bases at V and 9 bases at J; junction bases unmatched: 11. This CDR3 region has 13 residues. The germline gives CDR1 SQVTM, CDR2 ANQGSEA. CDR3 sequence reads: CSVGDSPLWSYTF. As DNA, the CDR3 is TGCAGCGTTGGGGACAGTCCTCTATGGAGCTACACCTTC.

Only a few counts were recorded for this clone. The CDR3 region has the DNA TGTGCCTGGACTCTGGGAGGCCATAGCAATCAGCCCCAGCATTTT. Translation gives CAWTLGGHSNQPQHF. V and J are TRBV30 and TRBJ1-5; D remains unclear. Trimming removed 4 bases from V and 0 bases from J, with 13 bases in between. The CDR3 spans 15 residues. CDR1 GTSNPN and CDR2 SVGIG come from the germline V gene (reference sequence).

V gene TRBV27 combines with J gene TRBJ1-3; no clear D gene. Germline V lookup: CDR1 MNHEY, CDR2 SMNVEV (reference sequence). The CDR3 is 16 amino acids. V was cut by 0 bases and J by 0 bases, with 9 bases left in between. The CDR3 sequence: CASSLSGGDSGNTIYF. The CDR3, as DNA: TGTGCCAGCAGTTTATCTGGCGGGGACTCTGGAAACACCATATATTTT.

The J gene is TRBJ2-1, the V gene TRBV4-1; TRBD1 matches at 9 bases. V dropped 0 bases and J dropped 6; count of bases not matched to a gene: 6. The CDR3 contains 16 residues. Per the germline V gene, CDR1 is MGHRA and CDR2 is YSYEKL. CDR3 region: CASSQDRTGVGNEQFF. CDR3 nucleotide sequence: TGCGCCAGCAGCCAAGATCGGACAGGGGTGGGCAATGAGCAGTTCTTC.

V usage is TRBV6-1 and J usage is TRBJ2-7, with TRBD2 matching 7 bases. CDR3 length: 13 amino acids. V dropped 8 bases and J dropped 3; count of bases not matched to a gene: 7. Germline V gene lookup returns CDR1 MNHNS and CDR2 SASEGT. The CDR3 reads CASSFGGGYEQYF. The CDR3 DNA is TGTGCCAGCTCCTTTGGGGGGGGCTACGAGCAGTACTTC.

V and J are TRBV4-1 and TRBJ1-3; the D gene is possibly TRBD1 (5 bases). From germline, CDR1 is MGHRA and CDR2 YSYEKL. V lost 4 bases to trimming and J lost 4 bases, with 17 bases between them. The length of the CDR3 is 16 residues. The CDR3 DNA follows: TGCGCCAGCAGCCCCCTAAGGGCGGGGGTCGGAAACACCATATATTTT. Translation gives CASSPLRAGVGNTIYF.

The gene calls are TRBV6-1 and TRBJ2-7; the D gene is possibly TRBD1 (6 bases). The CDR3 spans 14 residues. The V gene lost 4 bases and the J gene lost 0 bases, with 10 bases spanning the gap. The V gene's germline CDR1 is MNHNS and CDR2 SASEGT. The CDR3 DNA reads as TGTGCCAGCAGTGCCCGGGACACCTCCTACGAGCAGTACTTC. It is translated as CASSARDTSYEQYF.

About this clone: At one end, the junction sequence differs from germline, possibly due to a read error. Other DNA sequences in the same sample also yield this CDR3. The chain couples TRBV10-3 to TRBJ1-2; D possibly corresponds to TRBD1 (5 bases). The germline V gene has CDR1 ENHRY and CDR2 SYGVKD. CDR3 length: 15 residues. The CDR3 DNA is TGTGCCATCAGTGAGTCGGGGCAGGCTAAATATGGCTACACCTTC. Translating it yields CAISESGQAKYGYTF.

The chain recombines TRBV4-2 with TRBJ2-3; D remains unclear. The CDR3 extends over 14 amino acids. From germline, CDR1 is LGHNA and CDR2 YNFKEQ. Trimming took off 1 base at V and 2 bases at J, with 7 bases between the two ends. The CDR3 protein is CASSQGEITDTQYF. The CDR3 nucleotides read TGTGCCAGCAGCCAAGGAGAGATCACAGATACGCAGTATTTT.

The chain couples TRBV5-5 to TRBJ2-7; D perhaps matches TRBD1 (5 bases). The germline V gene has CDR1 SGHKS and CDR2 YYEKEE (reference sequence). Trimming pared 3 bases from V and 7 bases from J, leaving 20 bases between. The CDR3 loop spans 15 amino acids. The CDR3 region has the DNA TGTGCCAGCAGCTCTGCTGGGGCGCCTGTCTGGGAGCAGTACTTC. Translated, it gives CASSSAGAPVWEQYF.

The chain combines TRBV7-2 with TRBJ1-1; D call uncertain. V gave up 7 bases and J gave up 1 base, with 10 bases separating them. Germline CDR1 SGHTA, CDR2 FQGNSA. The CDR3 has 13 residues. CDR3 sequence: CASTGKGNTEAFF. CDR3 in DNA: TGTGCCAGCACGGGGAAGGGGAACACTGAAGCTTTCTTT. The full variable domain, with the rest looked up from reference TRBV7-2 and TRBJ1-1, is GAGVSQSPSNKVTEKGKDVELRCDPISGHTALYWYRQSLGQGLEFLIYFQGNSAPDKSGLPSDRFSAERTGGSVSTLTIQRTQQEDSAVYLCASTGKGNTEAFFGQGTRLTVV.

V gene TRBV5-1 combines with J gene TRBJ2-2; 7 nucleotides agree with TRBD2. Losses at the gene ends were 6 bases for V and 0 bases for J; bases not matched to a gene: 8. CDR1 is SGHRS and CDR2 is YFSETQ in the germline V gene. This CDR3 region has 16 residues. CDR3 DNA: TGCGCCAGCACCGGGGAGGGGTCAGCGAACACCGGGGAGCTGTTTTTT. This codes for CASTGEGSANTGELFF.

This rearrangement joins TRBV5-1 to TRBJ2-1, with 8 nucleotides matching TRBD2. Germline V CDR1 and CDR2: SGHRS, YFSETQ. Germline trimming cut 4 bases from V and 8 bases from J; bases unmatched to any gene: 8. The CDR3 spans 14 residues. CDR3 sequence reads: CASSRGGRLDEQFF. The DNA for the CDR3 is TGCGCCAGCAGCCGGGGGGGGCGCCTCGATGAGCAGTTCTTC.

The genes are TRBV5-1 and TRBJ2-7; 8 bases match TRBD1. The germline V gene encodes CDR1 SGHRS and CDR2 YFSETQ. The CDR3 is 16 residues long. The ends lost 3 bases at V and 5 bases at J; junction bases unmatched: 13. The CDR3 nucleotides read TGCGCCAGCAGCTCGACTGGACAGGGCGGAGGTAACGAGCAGTACTTC. Encoded protein: CASSSTGQGGGNEQYF.

The rearrangement uses TRBV27 and TRBJ1-4; D ambiguous. Germline CDR1 is MNHEY and CDR2 is SMNVEV (reference sequence). Trimming left V 5 bases short and J 5 bases short, with 18 bases between. The CDR3 extends over 16 amino acids. As DNA, the CDR3 is TGTGCCAGCAGTCCGCAATTCCTAGGTGCAAATGAAAAACTGTTTTTT. The encoded protein is CASSPQFLGANEKLFF.

The chain employs TRBV10-3 and TRBJ2-1, with a weak D call TRBD2 (5 bases). From germline, CDR1 is ENHRY and CDR2 SYGVKD. The CDR3 contains 15 residues. Trimming cost V 4 bases and J 8 bases, with 18 bases left between them. Here the CDR3 reads CAISGRTLRGDEQFF. The CDR3 nucleotides are TGTGCCATCAGTGGCCGGACTCTTCGGGGTGATGAGCAGTTCTTC.

V usage is TRBV2 and J usage is TRBJ1-1; 8 bases map to TRBD1. After removal of 6 bases from V and 5 bases from J, the junction contained 11 bases not matched to a gene. The CDR3 contains 15 residues. The germline V gene encodes CDR1 SNHLY and CDR2 FYNNEI. The CDR3 region is CASSREGRGQTEAFF. CDR3 sequence (DNA): TGTGCCAGCAGCAGAGAGGGCAGGGGGCAAACTGAAGCTTTCTTT.

CDR3 protein: CASSQESTSGYTDTQYF. The CDR3 region has the DNA TGTGCCAGCAGCCAAGAGTCCACTAGCGGGTACACAGATACGCAGTATTTT. The V call is TRBV4-2, the J call TRBJ2-3; 9 positions agree with TRBD2. This CDR3 has 17 residues. V was clipped by 0 bases and J by 2 bases; unmatched bases: 6. Germline CDR1 and CDR2: LGHNA and YNFKEQ.